Presented here are 13 T cell receptor beta chains from one specimen sequenced in a study of cytomegalovirus exposure and HLA in healthy donors. Generated by immunoSEQ multiplex PCR, the TCRdb table keeps only in-frame clones and is missing some. The sample records fewer than 70,000 clones, around 90% being singletons. Sequenced material: PBMCs. These receptors originate from a man aged 18 to 30 in good health and CMV-seronegative.

This chain links TRBV15 with TRBJ2-1; TRBD2 is a possible D gene (5 bases). The CDR3 loop spans 13 amino acids. V was pared by 3 bases and J by 9 bases, with 12 bases between. CDR1 and CDR2 (germline): LNHNV, YYDKDF (reference sequence). DNA for the CDR3: TGTGCCACCAGCAGCCACCCCGCGGGTGAGCAGTTCTTC. This encodes CATSSHPAGEQFF.

The chain is built from TRBV6-5 and TRBJ1-2; D is perhaps TRBD1 (6 bases). This CDR3 region has 14 residues. CDR1 and CDR2 from the germline V gene are MNHEY and SVGAGI. V lost 7 bases, J lost 4 bases, and 16 bases lay in between. This CDR3 is CASTRGGRVYGYTF. CDR3 DNA sequence: TGTGCCAGCACCCGGGGGGGCAGGGTCTATGGCTACACCTTC.

This chain connects TRBV19 to TRBJ1-3; 7 bases line up with TRBD1. V lost 4 bases to trimming and J lost 0 bases; unmatched junction nucleotides: 9. Germline values: CDR1 LNHDA, CDR2 SQIVND (reference sequence). CDR3 size: 17 residues. CDR3 DNA sequence: TGTGCCAGTAGTACGCCGGGACAGCCGTTCTCTGGAAACACCATATATTTT. Its translation: CASSTPGQPFSGNTIYF.

The rearrangement joins TRBV5-8 to TRBJ2-1, with D possibly being TRBD1 (5 bases). In germline, CDR1 is SGHTS, CDR2 YDEGEE. Trimming took 6 bases from V and 12 from J, leaving 19 bases between them. This CDR3 region has 13 residues. CDR3 DNA: TGTGCCAGCACCACAGGCGTCCGGGCCGGGCAGTTCTTC. This translates into CASTTGVRAGQFF.

This chain joins TRBV2 and TRBJ1-5; no firm D call. Germline values: CDR1 SNHLY, CDR2 FYNNEI. V was pared by 3 bases and J by 3 bases, with 9 bases between. This CDR3 is built from 14 residues. The CDR3: CASSERAVNQPQHF. The CDR3 region has the DNA TGTGCCAGCAGTGAGAGGGCAGTCAATCAGCCCCAGCATTTT.

The rearrangement links TRBV2 to TRBJ1-4; 8 bases agree with TRBD1. This CDR3 region has 14 residues. Germline lookup yields CDR1 SNHLY and CDR2 FYNNEI. Trimming removed 6 bases from V and 7 bases from J; junction bases left unmatched: 7. As DNA, the CDR3 is TGTGCCAGCAGAGAACAGGGGGTGGGTGAAAAACTGTTTTTT. Translation: CASREQGVGEKLFF. The entire variable domain, with the rest obtained from reference TRBV2 and TRBJ1-4, is as follows: EPEVTQTPSHQVTQMGQEVILRCVPISNHLYFYWYRQILGQKVEFLVSFYNNEISEKSEIFDDQFSVERPDGSNFTLKIRSTKLEDSAMYFCASREQGVGEKLFFGSGTQLSVL.

V is TRBV29-1 and J is TRBJ2-3; D is unresolved. The CDR3 extends over 14 amino acids. Germline loops: CDR1 SQVTM, CDR2 ANQGSEA. V was trimmed by 0 bases and J by 1 base, leaving 8 bases between them. The CDR3 protein is CSVEELPGTDTQYF. CDR3 DNA sequence: TGCAGCGTTGAAGAATTGCCGGGCACAGATACGCAGTATTTT.

CDR3 protein: CASSFSGDTGNTIYF. Here the CDR3 DNA reads TGCGCCAGCAGCTTCTCGGGTGATACCGGAAACACCATATATTTT. The V gene is TRBV5-1, the J gene TRBJ1-3; D is unclear. The V gene lost 2 bases and the J gene lost 4 bases, with 13 bases spanning the gap. The CDR3 is made up of 15 amino acids. Germline CDR1 SGHRS, CDR2 YFSETQ.

The chain is built from TRBV28 and TRBJ1-2; D remains unclear. V was shortened by 6 bases and J by 4 bases, with 15 bases between the two germline ends. This CDR3 has 14 amino acids. The germline CDR1 and CDR2 sequences are MDHEN and SYDVKM. CDR3 amino acids: CASRISRGPYGYTF. In DNA, the CDR3 is TGTGCCAGCAGAATCTCCCGGGGTCCCTATGGCTACACCTTC.

The chain recombines TRBV5-4 with TRBJ1-1; D remains unclear. This CDR3 spans 14 amino acids. Trimming left V 0 bases short and J 4 bases short, with 10 bases between. The germline V gene has CDR1 SGHNT and CDR2 YYREEE (reference sequence). CDR3 in amino acids: CASSLAGVPTEAFF. The CDR3 DNA is TGTGCCAGCAGCTTGGCCGGGGTTCCCACTGAAGCTTTCTTT.

Only a few counts were recorded for this clone. V is TRBV11-2 and J is TRBJ2-1; 8 bases fit TRBD2. Trimming removed 0 bases from V and 1 base from J; junction bases left unmatched: 5. Germline assignment: CDR1 SGHAT and CDR2 FQNNGV. The CDR3 consists of 17 residues. CDR3 sequence (DNA): TGTGCCAGCAGCTTAGATATACTAGCGGATTCCTACAATGAGCAGTTCTTC. Encoded protein: CASSLDILADSYNEQFF. Looking up the rest from reference TRBV11-2 and TRBJ2-1 gives the full variable domain: EAGVAQSPRYKIIEKRQSVAFWCNPISGHATLYWYQQILGQGPKLLIQFQNNGVVDDSQLPKDRFSAERLKGVDSTLKIQPAKLEDSAVYLCASSLDILADSYNEQFFGPGTRLTVL.

The rearrangement uses TRBV5-5 and TRBJ1-4, with 9 bases identical to TRBD1. V lost 4 bases and J lost 10; bases outside the gene matches: 14. Germline values: CDR1 SGHKS, CDR2 YYEKEE (reference sequence). The CDR3 runs to 16 residues. CDR3 nucleotide sequence: TGTGCCAGCAGCGGAAGTACAGGGGGCGCGAAAAGAAAACTGTTTTTT. Translated, it gives CASSGSTGGAKRKLFF.

The chain combines TRBV7-2 with TRBJ1-3, with a tentative D call TRBD1 (5 bases). CDR3 size: 14 residues. CDR1 and CDR2 from the germline V gene are SGHTA and FQGNSA. V was pared by 2 bases and J by 6 bases, with 11 bases between. The CDR3 loop reads CASSLQGGENTIYF. The DNA for the CDR3 is TGTGCCAGCAGCTTACAGGGAGGCGAAAACACCATATATTTT. The full variable domain, its missing parts supplied by reference TRBV7-2 and TRBJ1-3, is GAGVSQSPSNKVTEKGKDVELRCDPISGHTALYWYRQSLGQGLEFLIYFQGNSAPDKSGLPSDRFSAERTGGSVSTLTIQRTQQEDSAVYLCASSLQGGENTIYFGEGSWLTVV.